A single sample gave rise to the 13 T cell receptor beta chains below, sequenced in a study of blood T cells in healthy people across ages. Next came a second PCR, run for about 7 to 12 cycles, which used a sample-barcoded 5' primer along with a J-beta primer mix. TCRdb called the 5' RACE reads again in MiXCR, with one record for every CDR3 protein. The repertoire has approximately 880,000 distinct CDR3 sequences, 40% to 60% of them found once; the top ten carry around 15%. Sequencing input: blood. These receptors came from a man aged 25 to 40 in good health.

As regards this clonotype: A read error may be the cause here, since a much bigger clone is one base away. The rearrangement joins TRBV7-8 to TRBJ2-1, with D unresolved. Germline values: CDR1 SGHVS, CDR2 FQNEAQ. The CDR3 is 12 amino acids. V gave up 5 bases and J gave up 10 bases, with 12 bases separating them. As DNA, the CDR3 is TGTGCCAGCAGCAAAACTTCGAGGGAGCAGTTCTTC. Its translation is CASSKTSREQFF.

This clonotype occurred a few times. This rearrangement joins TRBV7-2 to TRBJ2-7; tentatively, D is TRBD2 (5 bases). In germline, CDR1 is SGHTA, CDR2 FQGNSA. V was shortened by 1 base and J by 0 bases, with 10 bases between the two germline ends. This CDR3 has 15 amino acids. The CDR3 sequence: CASSLGGLGSYEQYF. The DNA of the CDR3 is TGTGCCAGCAGCTTAGGAGGGCTAGGCTCCTACGAGCAGTACTTC.

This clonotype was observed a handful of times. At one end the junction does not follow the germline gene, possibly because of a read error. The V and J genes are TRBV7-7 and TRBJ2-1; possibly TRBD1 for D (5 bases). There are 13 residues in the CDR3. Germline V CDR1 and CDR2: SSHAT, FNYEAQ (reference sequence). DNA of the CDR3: TGTGCTAGCAGCGTAGGGGCAGGCAATGAGCAGTTCTTC. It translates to CASSVGAGNEQFF.

DNA of the CDR3: TGTGCCAGCAAGACAGATTCCCCAGGGACTGAAGCTTTCTTT. Its translation is CASKTDSPGTEAFF. The rearrangement uses TRBV2 and TRBJ1-1, with a possible D match to TRBD1 (5 bases). CDR1 and CDR2 (germline): SNHLY, FYNNEI. The V gene lost 7 bases and the J gene lost 5 bases, with 17 bases spanning the gap. The CDR3 spans 14 residues.

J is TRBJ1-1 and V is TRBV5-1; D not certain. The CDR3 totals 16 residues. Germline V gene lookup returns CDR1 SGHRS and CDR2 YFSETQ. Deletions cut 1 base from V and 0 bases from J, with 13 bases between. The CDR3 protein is CASSLSIGRLNTEAFF. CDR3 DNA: TGCGCCAGCAGCTTGTCCATCGGACGCTTGAACACTGAAGCTTTCTTT.

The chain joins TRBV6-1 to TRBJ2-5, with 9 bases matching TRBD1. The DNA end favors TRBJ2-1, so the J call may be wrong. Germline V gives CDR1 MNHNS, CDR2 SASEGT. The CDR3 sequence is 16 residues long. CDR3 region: CASSMGQGGRQETQFF. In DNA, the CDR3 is TGTGCCAGCAGTATGGGACAGGGAGGTCGGCAAGAGACCCAGTTCTTC.

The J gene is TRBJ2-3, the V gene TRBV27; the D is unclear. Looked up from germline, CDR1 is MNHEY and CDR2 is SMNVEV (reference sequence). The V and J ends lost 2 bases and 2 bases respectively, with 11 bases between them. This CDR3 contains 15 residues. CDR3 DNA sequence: TGTGCCAGCAGTTTACTGGATGAACCCACAGATACGCAGTATTTT. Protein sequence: CASSLLDEPTDTQYF.

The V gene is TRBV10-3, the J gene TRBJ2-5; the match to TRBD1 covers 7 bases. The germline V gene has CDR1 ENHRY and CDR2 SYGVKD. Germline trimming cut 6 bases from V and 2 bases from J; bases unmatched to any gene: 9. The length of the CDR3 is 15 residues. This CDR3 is CAISGARDRQETQYF. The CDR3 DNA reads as TGTGCCATCAGCGGGGCTCGGGACAGACAAGAGACCCAGTACTTC.

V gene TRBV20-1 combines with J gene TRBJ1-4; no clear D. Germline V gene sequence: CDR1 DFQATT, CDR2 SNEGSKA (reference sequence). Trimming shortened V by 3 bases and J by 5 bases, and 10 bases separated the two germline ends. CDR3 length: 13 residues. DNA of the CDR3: TGCAGTGCTAGGGGGATGTTAAATGAAAAACTGTTTTTT. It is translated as CSARGMLNEKLFF.

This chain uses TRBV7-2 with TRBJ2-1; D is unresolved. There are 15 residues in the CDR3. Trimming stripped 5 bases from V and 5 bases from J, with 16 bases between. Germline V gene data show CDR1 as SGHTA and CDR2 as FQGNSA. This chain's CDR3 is CASSPHGRTHNEQFF. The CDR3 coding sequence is TGTGCCAGCAGCCCCCACGGAAGAACCCACAATGAGCAGTTCTTC.

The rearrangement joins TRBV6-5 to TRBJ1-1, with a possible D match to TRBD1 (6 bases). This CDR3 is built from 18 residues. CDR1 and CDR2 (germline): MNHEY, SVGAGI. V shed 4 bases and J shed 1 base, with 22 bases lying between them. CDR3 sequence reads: CASSSRQVLLSENTEAFF. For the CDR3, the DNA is TGTGCCAGCAGTTCACGACAGGTCCTTTTATCCGAGAACACTGAAGCTTTCTTT.

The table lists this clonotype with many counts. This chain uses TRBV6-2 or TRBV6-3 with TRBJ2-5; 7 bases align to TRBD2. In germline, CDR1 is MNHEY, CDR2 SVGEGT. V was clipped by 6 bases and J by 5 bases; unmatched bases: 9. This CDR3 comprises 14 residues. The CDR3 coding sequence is TGTGCCAGCAGCCCACGCTTGGGAGGGGAGACCCAGTACTTC. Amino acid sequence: CASSPRLGGETQYF.

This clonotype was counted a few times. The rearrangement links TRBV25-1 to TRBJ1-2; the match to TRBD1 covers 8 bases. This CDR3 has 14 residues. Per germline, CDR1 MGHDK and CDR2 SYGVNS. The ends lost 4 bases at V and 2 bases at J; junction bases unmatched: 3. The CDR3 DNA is TGTGCCAGCAGTGTCCGGACAGGGAACTATGGCTACACCTTC. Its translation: CASSVRTGNYGYTF.